A single sample is the source of the 9 T cell receptor beta chains below, sequenced in a study of T cells in Graves' hyperthyroidism and ophthalmopathy. Amplification targeted TCR beta CDR3 regions from RNA transcripts. The study used the HTBI primer set for a first-round RT-PCR of the TCR CDR3. TCRdb ran MiXCR on the multiplex PCR reads and lists one entry per CDR3 protein. The table lists about 760,000 distinct CDR3 sequences, approximately 40% of them singletons. The sequenced sample was blood. The receptor source for this set is a woman in her thirties or forties with Graves' hyperthyroidism.

In this sample, this clonotype turned up many times. The chain carries TRBV7-9 and TRBJ2-5, with D hard to call. V was clipped by 4 bases and J by 4 bases, with 13 bases between them. The CDR3 has 14 amino acids. Germline CDR1 and CDR2: SEHNR and FQNEAQ (reference sequence). CDR3 in amino acids: CASSSDPGGETQYF. The DNA of the CDR3 is TGTGCCAGCAGCTCCGATCCCGGCGGAGAGACCCAGTACTTC.

This clonotype was observed many times. V and J are TRBV29-1 and TRBJ1-1, with 11 positions matching TRBD1. CDR3 length equals 12 residues. Germline assignment: CDR1 SQVTM and CDR2 ANQGSEA. The junction had 0 bases not matched to a gene; V was cut back by 6 bases and J by 3 bases. In DNA form, the CDR3 reads TGCAGCGTGGGACAGGGGGACACTGAAGCTTTCTTT. Translated: CSVGQGDTEAFF.

A single count supports this clonotype. A read error may be the cause here, since a much bigger clone is one base away. The chain uses TRBV20-1 and TRBJ1-5, with D unclear. The V end was cut by 1 base, the J end by 6 bases, with 10 bases between. The CDR3 totals 13 residues. Per germline, CDR1 DFQATT and CDR2 SNEGSKA (reference sequence). CDR3 region: CSARATFSQPQHF. Written as DNA, the CDR3 is TGCAGTGCTAGAGCGACATTTTCTCAGCCCCAGCATTTT.

This sequence joins TRBV9 and TRBJ1-6; D is unclear. CDR1 and CDR2 from the germline V gene are SGDLS and YYNGEE. The CDR3 extends over 16 amino acids. With 0 bases removed from V and 9 bases from J, the gap between germline ends came to 16 bases. The CDR3 bases are TGTGCCAGCAGCGTAGACCCGGATTTTATTAGTTCACCCCTCCACTTT. It yields the protein CASSVDPDFISSPLHF.

This clonotype has only a few counts. The chain couples TRBV14 to TRBJ2-5; the match to TRBD1 covers 9 bases. Trimming cost V 5 bases and J 2 bases; bases outside gene matches: 12. Germline assignment: CDR1 SGHDN and CDR2 FVKESK. The CDR3 sequence is 17 residues long. This CDR3 reads CASSSEDRGRVQETQYF. CDR3 DNA sequence: TGTGCCAGCAGCAGCGAGGACAGGGGACGGGTACAAGAGACCCAGTACTTC. Supplemented by reference TRBV14 and TRBJ2-5, the full variable domain reads EAGVTQFPSHSVIEKGQTVTLRCDPISGHDNLYWYRRVMGKEIKFLLHFVKESKQDESGMPNNRFLAERTGGTYSTLKVQPAELEDSGVYFCASSSEDRGRVQETQYFGPGTRLLVL.

In DNA form, the CDR3 reads TGTGCCAGCAAGAACACAGATACGCAGTATTTT. Its translation is CASKNTDTQYF. The rearrangement joins TRBV7-9 to TRBJ2-3; D is undetermined. CDR3 length equals 11 residues. Trimming shortened V by 7 bases and J by 2 bases, and 4 bases separated the two germline ends. The germline V gene encodes CDR1 SEHNR and CDR2 FQNEAQ (reference sequence). The variable domain in full, completed from reference TRBV7-9 and TRBJ2-3, reads DTGVSQNPRHKITKRGQNVTFRCDPISEHNRLYWYRQTLGQGPEFLTYFQNEAQLEKSRLLSDRFSAERPKGSFSTLEIQRTEQGDSAMYLCASKNTDTQYFGPGTRLTVL.

The chain links TRBV20-1 to TRBJ1-1, with D uncertain. The germline V gene encodes CDR1 DFQATT and CDR2 SNEGSKA (reference sequence). V was trimmed by 4 bases and J by 8 bases, leaving 17 bases between them. CDR3 length: 13 amino acids. Here the CDR3 DNA reads TGCAGTGCTATGGGCGGCCGAGGGTCGGAAGCTTTCTTT. As protein: CSAMGGRGSEAFF.

The V and J genes are TRBV27 and TRBJ2-7; TRBD1 might be the D (6 bases). Germline V gene lookup returns CDR1 MNHEY and CDR2 SMNVEV (reference sequence). Trimming removed 2 bases from V and 5 bases from J, with 19 bases in between. The CDR3 totals 16 residues. As DNA, the CDR3 is TGTGCCAGCAGTTTAATGTTCGGACAGATTTTCCACGAGCAGTACTTC. Protein sequence: CASSLMFGQIFHEQYF.

This clonotype appeared a few times. The chain joins TRBV14 to TRBJ2-7; no reliable D call. The CDR3 is 15 residues long. Germline V lookup: CDR1 SGHDN, CDR2 FVKESK. Trimming shortened V by 0 bases and J by 2 bases, and 11 bases separated the two germline ends. CDR3 coding DNA: TGTGCCAGCAGCCAAGAACCCCTCAGACCCTACGAGCAGTACTTC. It translates to CASSQEPLRPYEQYF.